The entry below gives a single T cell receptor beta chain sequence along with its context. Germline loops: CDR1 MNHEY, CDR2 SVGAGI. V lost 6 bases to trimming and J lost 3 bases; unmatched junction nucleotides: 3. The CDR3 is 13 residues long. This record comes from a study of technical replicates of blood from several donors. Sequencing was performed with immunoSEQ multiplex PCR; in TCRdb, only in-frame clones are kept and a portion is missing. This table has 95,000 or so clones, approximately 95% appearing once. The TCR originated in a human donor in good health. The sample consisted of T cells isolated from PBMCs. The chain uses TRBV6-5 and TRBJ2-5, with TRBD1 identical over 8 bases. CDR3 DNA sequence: TGTGCCAGCAGACTGGACAGGGAAGAGACCCAGTACTTC. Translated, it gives CASRLDREETQYF.